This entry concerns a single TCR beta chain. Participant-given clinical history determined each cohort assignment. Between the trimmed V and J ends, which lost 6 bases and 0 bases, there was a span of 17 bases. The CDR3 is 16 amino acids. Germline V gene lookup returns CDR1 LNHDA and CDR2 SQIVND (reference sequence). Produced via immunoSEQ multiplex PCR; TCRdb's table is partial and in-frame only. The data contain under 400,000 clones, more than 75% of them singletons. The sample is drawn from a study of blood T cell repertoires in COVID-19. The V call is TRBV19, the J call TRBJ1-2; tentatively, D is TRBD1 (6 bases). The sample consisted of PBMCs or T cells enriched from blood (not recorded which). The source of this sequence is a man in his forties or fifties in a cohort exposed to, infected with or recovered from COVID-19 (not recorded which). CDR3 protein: CASSPSHRDSNYGYTF. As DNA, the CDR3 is TGTGCCAGTAGCCCGTCCCACAGGGATTCTAACTATGGCTACACCTTC.